This T cell receptor (beta chain) was retrieved from a study of shared clonotypes between healthy human individuals. Source study methods: Junction-only sequences without quality scores were provided by ImmunoSEQ, so filtering was different. Some clones are missing from TCRdb's copy, which holds only in-frame ones; the method was immunoSEQ multiplex PCR. That table supplies the V and J calls and clone size; D and trimming were determined from the DNA. The repertoire holds more than 1,200,000 clones, about 98.5% seen once, with 0.36% in the top ten. The split of CD4+ cells yielded CD45RA+ naive and CD45RA-negative memory subsets. Germline assignment: CDR1 SGHKS and CDR2 YYEKEE (reference sequence). V lost 4 bases and J lost 3, with 14 bases in between. This CDR3 is 15 amino acids long.

The sample comprised naive CD4+ T cells sorted from blood. Subset described: CD45RA+ positively selected. The V gene is TRBV5-5, the J gene TRBJ1-5; no definite D call. This TCR came from a man between 25 and 39 years old in good health. The CDR3 DNA follows: TGTGCCAGCAGCCTTTTTGGCGGGGACAATCAGCCCCAGCATTTT. Translating it yields CASSLFGGDNQPQHF.